This TCR beta chain was sequenced during a study of cytomegalovirus exposure and HLA in healthy donors. Broader study findings: When the data were analyzed later, several of the most significant clusters appeared to be linked to common viral pathogens. Diagnosis of cytomegalovirus status made by the classifier reportedly showed high specificity and sensitivity.

A note on this clone: Its antigen is not identified.

PCR primers comprised 60 Vbeta and 13 Jbeta primers. Measured with immunoSEQ multiplex PCR; TCRdb has only the in-frame clones, and not every one. The sample has about 120,000 clones; 65% to 90% are singletons. The CDR3 totals 13 residues. Deletions cut 9 bases from V and 4 bases from J, with 15 bases between. CDR1 LNHDA and CDR2 SQIVND come from the germline V gene (reference sequence). The specimen was PBMCs. This sequence originates from a woman aged 30 to 39 in good health and CMV-seronegative. The rearrangement links TRBV19 to TRBJ2-5, with D possibly being TRBD2 (5 bases). CDR3 in amino acids: CASSEAGTETQYF. The CDR3 bases are TGTGCCAGCTCGGAGGCGGGTACAGAGACCCAGTACTTC.